This TCR beta chain emerged from a study of PD-1 blockade in classical Hodgkin lymphoma. Assay: immunoSEQ multiplex PCR; the TCRdb copy retains only in-frame clones and omits some. The table has about 45,000 clones, around 72% seen once. Relapse was seen in all patients after autologous stem cell transplantation, and brentuximab vedotin exposure was variable. Study results and caveats: TCR diversity at baseline was reported to be reduced in newly diagnosed patients relative to healthy donors. Prior to therapy, complete responders displayed diversity much like that of newly diagnosed patients.

Note on this clone: Its antigen is unidentified.

The germline V and J ends were trimmed by 8 bases and 2 bases, with 19 bases remaining between them. Germline CDR1 reads SQVTM; CDR2 reads ANQGSEA. This CDR3 is 14 amino acids long. The V call is TRBV29-1, the J call TRBJ2-7; the D gene is possibly TRBD2 (5 bases). The sample here was peripheral blood mononuclear cells (PBMCs), taken before the second cycle of nivolumab. The receptor was isolated from a human donor with classical Hodgkin lymphoma. Here the CDR3 reads CSFSIGERTYEQYF. The CDR3 nucleotides read TGCAGCTTTTCAATCGGGGAAAGGACCTACGAGCAGTACTTC.